This T cell receptor beta chain derives from a study of CD8+ T cells in alopecia areata. Study conclusions and caveats: TCR sharing was clearer in mice than between patients, perhaps partly owing to patient HLA diversity.

Germline assignment: CDR1 SEHNR and CDR2 FQNEAQ (reference sequence). Trimming took 5 bases from V and 4 from J; bases not matched to a gene: 18. The CDR3 spans 18 residues. cDNA reverse transcribed from extracted RNA served as the sequencing template. Data came from immunoSEQ multiplex PCR; TCRdb stores just in-frame clones and leaves some out. This sample has around 160,000 clones; roughly 50% occur once, and the top ten carry approximately 6.8%. On this clone itself: Its antigen remains unknown.

Cell sorting on a FACSAria was used to separate CD4+ and CD8+ T cells from the PBMCs. This chain connects TRBV7-9 to TRBJ1-2; 8 positions agree with TRBD1. This TCR was recovered from a human donor with alopecia areata. The material sequenced was CD4+ T cells sorted from blood. In DNA form, the CDR3 reads TGTGCCAGCAGCGTGCTAATCTTGACAGGGGCCGAGACCTATGGCTACACCTTC. Protein sequence: CASSVLILTGAETYGYTF.